The 6 T cell receptor beta chains listed next were all sequenced from one sample in a study of beta chain features in type 1 diabetes. Since all of the isolated RNA was reverse transcribed, expressed TCRB transcripts were what got sequenced. Sequencing used immunoSEQ multiplex PCR; TCRdb keeps in-frame clones, though not all of them. The sample lists fewer than 550,000 clones, approximately 10% seen once, with more than 0.045% in the top ten. Sequencing used naive CD4+ T cells from blood. The receptors derive from a woman aged 18-29 years in good health.

In its sample, this clone was seen a few times. This chain joins TRBV7-8 and TRBJ2-7; 13 positions match TRBD2. Per the germline V gene, CDR1 is SGHVS and CDR2 is FQNEAQ. There are 15 residues in the CDR3. The ends lost 5 bases at V and 3 bases at J; junction bases unmatched: 4. In nucleotides, the CDR3 is TGTGCCAGCAGCCCAAGGACTAGCGGGAGCTACGAGCAGTACTTC. Translated, it gives CASSPRTSGSYEQYF.

This clone was counted only a few times. The rearrangement uses TRBV7-2 and TRBJ2-7; 11 bases match TRBD1. The CDR3 sequence is 15 residues long. The V gene end was trimmed by 6 bases and the J gene end by 4 bases; junction bases not matched to a gene: 8. Germline CDR1 and CDR2: SGHTA and FQGNSA. This chain's CDR3 is CASRLRDRGMYEQYF. The CDR3, as DNA: TGTGCCAGCAGATTACGGGACAGGGGGATGTACGAGCAGTACTTC.

The chain joins TRBV29-1 to TRBJ1-1; D is unresolved. CDR3 length: 11 amino acids. The V end lost 0 bases, the J end lost 5 bases, and 4 bases lay between the germline ends. Germline V gene sequence: CDR1 SQVTM, CDR2 ANQGSEA. Here the CDR3 DNA reads TGCAGCGTTGAAGAGGGAACTGAAGCTTTCTTT. Translating gives CSVEEGTEAFF.

This clone was picked up a small number of times. The rearrangement joins TRBV25-1 to TRBJ2-3; 9 positions agree with TRBD2. The CDR3 length is 15 residues. V gave up 6 bases and J gave up 1 base; unmatched junction bases: 5. Germline CDR1 MGHDK, CDR2 SYGVNS. For the CDR3, the DNA is TGTGCCAGCAGCCTTAGCGGGGGCCGCACAGATACGCAGTATTTT. Its protein product is CASSLSGGRTDTQYF.

V gene TRBV29-1 combines with J gene TRBJ1-2; 12 bases match TRBD1. This CDR3 region has 13 residues. V was pared by 4 bases and J by 8 bases, with 5 bases of the junction left unmatched. In germline, CDR1 is SQVTM, CDR2 ANQGSEA. As DNA, the CDR3 is TGCAGCGTTGGGGGACAGGGGGCTGAAGGCTACACCTTC. Translated, it gives CSVGGQGAEGYTF.

This clone was detected a few times. The V and J genes are TRBV7-2 and TRBJ2-3; D not certain. The V gene's germline CDR1 is SGHTA and CDR2 FQGNSA. V dropped 3 bases and J dropped 9 bases, with 22 bases sitting between them. The CDR3 is made up of 16 amino acids. The CDR3 coding sequence is TGTGCCAGCAGCTTTTTCCTCACTACCCCTCGGATAACGCAGTATTTT. It codes for CASSFFLTTPRITQYF.